The 29 T cell receptor beta chains listed next were all sequenced from one sample in a study of spatial heterogeneity in lung cancer (dated by TCRdb to between 2018 and 2021). These receptors have no identified antigens. Study-wide conclusions, independent of this receptor: The tumor nonsynonymous mutation count correlated with the number of expanded alpha and beta TCRs within the tumor.

Libraries were prepared through 5' RACE. This sample was sequenced with a NextSeq 500. Starting from the raw public reads, TCRdb applied fastp trimming at Q25, assembled clones with MiXCR and retained in-frame beta chains. Entries are consolidated by CDR3 protein sequence, retaining the most common genes and DNA. The sample has 2,000 to 2,500 distinct CDR3 sequences on record, about two fifths of them singletons. The ten most abundant clones make up 20% to 25% of the sample. The time point label here, explained by the study, means: sample taken at primary tumor resection. The sample consisted of lung tumor tissue, taken at surgery. These receptors all come from a male donor with early-stage non-small cell lung cancer.

The genes are TRBV3-1 and TRBJ2-1; the match to TRBD1 covers 9 bases. Germline V gives CDR1 LGHDT, CDR2 YNNKEL (reference sequence). The V and J ends lost 1 base and 7 bases, in that order; junction bases with no gene match: 11. The length of the CDR3 is 17 residues. CDR3 sequence reads: CASSQVDRGLLGNEQFF. In DNA form, the CDR3 reads TGTGCCAGCAGCCAAGTGGACAGGGGACTCCTGGGTAATGAGCAGTTCTTC.

By sample fraction, this clonotype is medium-sized. This chain uses TRBV11-2 with TRBJ2-7; D possibly uses TRBD1 or TRBD2 (5 bases each). The CDR3 is 14 amino acids. Germline V gene lookup returns CDR1 SGHAT and CDR2 FQNNGV. The ends were cut back, 5 bases at V and 4 bases at J, with 15 bases in the middle. This chain's CDR3 is CASSDGAYGYEQYF. CDR3 DNA sequence: TGTGCCAGCAGCGACGGGGCCTACGGGTACGAGCAGTACTTC. The variable domain in full, with the rest retrieved from reference TRBV11-2 and TRBJ2-7, is EAGVAQSPRYKIIEKRQSVAFWCNPISGHATLYWYQQILGQGPKLLIQFQNNGVVDDSQLPKDRFSAERLKGVDSTLKIQPAKLEDSAVYLCASSDGAYGYEQYFGPGTRLTVT.

V usage is TRBV20-1 and J usage is TRBJ1-4; D unclear. With 3 bases removed from V and 8 bases from J, the gap between germline ends came to 10 bases. Germline lookup yields CDR1 DFQATT and CDR2 SNEGSKA (reference sequence). This CDR3 is 12 amino acids long. CDR3 nucleotides: TGCAGTGCTAGCGCGAGGTCGGAAAAACTGTTTTTT. Translating it yields CSASARSEKLFF.

By share of the sample, this clonotype is medium-sized. Germline is not matched at one junction end, which may reflect a read error. The rearrangement joins TRBV2 to TRBJ2-7; 8 nucleotides align to TRBD1. Germline assignment: CDR1 SNHLY and CDR2 FYNNEI. This CDR3 has 11 residues. DNA of the CDR3: TGTGCCAGCAGTGGCCGGGACAGGCCTCACTTC. It is translated as CASSGRDRPHF. The complete variable domain, with remaining parts taken from reference TRBV2 and TRBJ2-7, reads EPEVTQTPSHQVTQMGQEVILRCVPISNHLYFYWYRQILGQKVEFLVSFYNNEISEKSEIFDDQFSVERPDGSNFTLKIRSTKLEDSAMYFCASSGRDRPHFGPGTRLTVT.

This clonotype qualifies as medium-sized. The chain has TRBV7-7 and TRBJ2-5; D possibly matches TRBD1 or TRBD2 (5 bases each). Trimming stripped 4 bases from V and 2 bases from J, with 8 bases between. This CDR3 is built from 13 residues. Germline CDR1 reads SSHAT; CDR2 reads FNYEAQ (reference sequence). The CDR3 DNA is TGTGCCAGCAGCTGGGACGGGCAAGAGACCCAGTACTTC. As protein: CASSWDGQETQYF.

The chain links TRBV3-1 to TRBJ2-1, with 10 bases that match TRBD2. V shed 1 base and J 3 bases; nucleotides not matched to a gene: 3. The CDR3 contains 16 residues. The germline CDR1 and CDR2 sequences are LGHDT and YNNKEL (reference sequence). CDR3 in amino acids: CASSQGTSGYYNEQFF. CDR3 sequence (DNA): TGTGCCAGCAGCCAAGGGACTAGCGGTTACTACAATGAGCAGTTCTTC.

This rearrangement joins TRBV12-3 or TRBV12-4 to TRBJ2-7, with TRBD1 as a possible D gene (5 bases). Trimming shortened V by 7 bases and J by 0 bases, and 13 bases separated the two germline ends. The CDR3 has 14 amino acids. For the CDR3, the DNA is TGTGCCAGCACTACTCAGGGTAGCTCCTACGAGCAGTACTTC. This gives the protein CASTTQGSSYEQYF.

The V call is TRBV6-2 or TRBV6-3, the J call TRBJ2-7, with a weak D call TRBD2 (5 bases). The CDR3 is 14 amino acids. V was cut by 3 bases and J by 4 bases, with 13 bases left in between. Germline V lookup: CDR1 MNHEY, CDR2 SVGEGT. The CDR3 protein is CASSYGPRGYEQYF. Here the CDR3 DNA reads TGTGCCAGCAGTTATGGGCCCCGAGGGTACGAGCAGTACTTC.

By share, this clonotype counts as medium-sized (0.01 to 0.1%). The rearrangement uses TRBV6-2 or TRBV6-3 and TRBJ2-1, with D possibly being TRBD1 (5 bases). The CDR3 is 13 residues long. Germline V CDR1 and CDR2: MNHEY, SVGEGT. V lost 5 bases and J 9 bases, leaving 14 bases between the germline ends. CDR3 sequence (DNA): TGTGCCAGCAGTCCGAACCAGGGTGGTGAGCAGTTCTTC. It specifies CASSPNQGGEQFF.

This clonotype is labeled as medium-sized. This chain connects TRBV5-1 to TRBJ1-4; a possible D gene is TRBD1 (5 bases). The CDR3 length is 13 residues. V shed 5 bases and J shed 8 bases, with 13 bases lying between them. Germline V gives CDR1 SGHRS, CDR2 YFSETQ. In nucleotides, the CDR3 is TGCGCCAGCAGTGGGGGAATCGGGGAAAAACTGTTTTTT. Encoded protein: CASSGGIGEKLFF.

This clonotype is large (0.1 to 1%). The chain couples TRBV20-1 to TRBJ2-3; TRBD2 is a possible D gene (6 bases). The V and J ends lost 6 bases and 1 base respectively, with 17 bases between them. This CDR3 is 15 amino acids long. CDR1 and CDR2 (germline): DFQATT, SNEGSKA (reference sequence). The CDR3 coding sequence is TGCAGTGCCCCCGAAATGGGGGAGGGCACAGATACGCAGTATTTT. This encodes CSAPEMGEGTDTQYF.

This clonotype counts as medium-sized. The V gene is TRBV7-7, the J gene TRBJ2-5; D ambiguous. V was shortened by 4 bases and J by 0 bases, with 6 bases between the two germline ends. Germline CDR1 and CDR2: SSHAT and FNYEAQ (reference sequence). This CDR3 spans 13 amino acids. CDR3 bases: TGTGCCAGCAGCTCTGGGTACCAAGAGACCCAGTACTTC. Translating it yields CASSSGYQETQYF.

The chain recombines TRBV5-6 with TRBJ2-1; D may be TRBD2 (5 bases). Germline lookup yields CDR1 SGHDT and CDR2 YYEEEE. Deletions cut 0 bases from V and 8 bases from J, with 15 bases between. This CDR3 has 15 residues. CDR3: CASSLDYPLADEQFF. The CDR3 DNA reads as TGTGCCAGCAGCTTGGACTACCCGCTAGCCGATGAGCAGTTCTTC.

This clonotype is judged medium-sized (0.01 to 0.1%). The rearrangement links TRBV28 to TRBJ2-5; 7 bases line up with TRBD1. Germline V lookup: CDR1 MDHEN, CDR2 SYDVKM. With 6 bases clipped from V and 1 base from J, the junction kept 8 bases outside the gene matches. The CDR3 is 15 residues long. CDR3 sequence: CASRTQQGLQETQYF. The DNA for the CDR3 is TGTGCCAGCAGAACCCAACAGGGGCTCCAAGAGACCCAGTACTTC. Full variable domain (remainder filled in from reference TRBV28 and TRBJ2-5): DVKVTQSSRYLVKRTGEKVFLECVQDMDHENMFWYRQDPGLGLRLIYFSYDVKMKEKGDIPEGYSVSREKKERFSLILESASTNQTSMYLCASRTQQGLQETQYFGPGTRLLVL.

By its share, this clonotype is medium-sized. V usage is TRBV20-1 and J usage is TRBJ1-1; D gene ambiguous. The germline CDR1 and CDR2 sequences are DFQATT and SNEGSKA (reference sequence). V gave up 2 bases and J gave up 7 bases, with 11 bases separating them. There are 12 residues in the CDR3. The CDR3 DNA follows: TGCAGTGCTAGACCCCCTATGGGTGAAGCTTTCTTT. Protein: CSARPPMGEAFF.

This clonotype was found a few times. The J gene is TRBJ1-3, the V gene TRBV20-1; 8 nucleotides line up with TRBD1. In germline, CDR1 is DFQATT, CDR2 SNEGSKA (reference sequence). CDR3 length: 16 amino acids. Trimming at V came to 6 bases and at J to 0 bases, leaving 10 bases not matched to a gene. CDR3 nucleotides: TGCAGTGCCATCTCGGGACAGGTAACCTCTGGAAACACCATATATTTT. The encoded protein is CSAISGQVTSGNTIYF.

This clonotype rates as large. V gene TRBV3-1 combines with J gene TRBJ2-7; TRBD1 matches at 8 bases. The trim removed 0 bases at V and 8 bases at J, leaving 3 bases unmatched. Germline-derived CDR1 and CDR2 are LGHDT and YNNKEL (reference sequence). This CDR3 spans 13 amino acids. The CDR3 is CASSQDRGRQQYF. In nucleotides, the CDR3 is TGTGCCAGCAGCCAAGACAGGGGGCGGCAGCAGTACTTC.

The chain recombines TRBV5-1 with TRBJ1-2, with D unclear. From germline, CDR1 is SGHRS and CDR2 YFSETQ. V was clipped by 0 bases and J by 2 bases, with 8 bases between them. The CDR3 sequence is 14 residues long. The CDR3 loop reads CASSLDSTNYGYTF. In DNA, the CDR3 is TGCGCCAGCAGCTTGGATTCAACCAACTATGGCTACACCTTC.

This clonotype came up a few times. The CDR3 nucleotides read TGCAGTGCTACTGAGGAGCGGGGGGGATACAATGAGCAGTTCTTC. Its translation is CSATEERGGYNEQFF. This chain connects TRBV20-1 to TRBJ2-1, with 10 bases that match TRBD2. CDR1 DFQATT and CDR2 SNEGSKA come from the germline V gene (reference sequence). Germline trimming cut 4 bases from V and 4 bases from J; bases unmatched to any gene: 7. The CDR3 has 15 amino acids.

This clonotype was picked up a small number of times. The chain combines TRBV10-3 with TRBJ1-1, with TRBD1 matching 7 bases. CDR3 length equals 14 residues. V lost 4 bases and J lost 2; bases outside the gene matches: 4. Germline-derived CDR1 and CDR2 are ENHRY and SYGVKD. CDR3 amino acids: CAISGQGPNTEAFF. CDR3 nucleotides: TGTGCCATCAGTGGACAGGGCCCCAACACTGAAGCTTTCTTT.

The chain links TRBV12-3 or TRBV12-4 to TRBJ1-1; D is possibly TRBD1 (6 bases). The V end was cut by 2 bases, the J end by 1 base, with 11 bases between. This CDR3 has 15 residues. The CDR3 nucleotides are TGTGCCAGCAGTTTAAGCGCCAGGGGGAACACTGAAGCTTTCTTT. It codes for CASSLSARGNTEAFF.

In its sample, this clonotype is medium-sized. This rearrangement joins TRBV7-2 to TRBJ2-7, with 9 bases that match TRBD2. The V gene end was trimmed by 3 bases and the J gene end by 2 bases; junction bases not matched to a gene: 5. This CDR3 is 15 amino acids long. Germline lookup yields CDR1 SGHTA and CDR2 FQGNSA. CDR3 in amino acids: CASSFLAGPPYEQYF. Written as DNA, the CDR3 is TGTGCCAGCAGCTTTCTAGCGGGGCCCCCCTACGAGCAGTACTTC. Drawing the rest from reference TRBV7-2 and TRBJ2-7, the complete variable domain is GAGVSQSPSNKVTEKGKDVELRCDPISGHTALYWYRQSLGQGLEFLIYFQGNSAPDKSGLPSDRFSAERTGGSVSTLTIQRTQQEDSAVYLCASSFLAGPPYEQYFGPGTRLTVT.

This clonotype is medium-sized (0.01 to 0.1%). The CDR3 region has the DNA TGCAGCGTTCGGGCAGATAGCAATCAGCCCCAGCATTTT. It specifies CSVRADSNQPQHF. The chain recombines TRBV29-1 with TRBJ1-5; no clear D gene. Germline V gene data show CDR1 as SQVTM and CDR2 as ANQGSEA. CDR3 length: 13 residues. The germline V and J ends were trimmed by 5 bases and 0 bases, with 8 bases remaining between them.

This clonotype was observed a few times. The J gene is TRBJ2-7, the V gene TRBV7-2; 10 nucleotides agree with TRBD2. CDR3 length equals 16 residues. Germline CDR1 SGHTA, CDR2 FQGNSA. The V segment lost 5 bases and the J segment 3 bases; nucleotides outside the gene matches: 10. The CDR3 DNA is TGTGCCAGCAGCCATCCGGGGACTAGCGTGATCTACGAGCAGTACTTC. Amino acids: CASSHPGTSVIYEQYF.

The rearrangement uses TRBV29-1 and TRBJ2-1; tentatively, D is TRBD2 (5 bases). The CDR3 is made up of 14 amino acids. With 5 bases removed from V and 0 bases from J, the gap between germline ends came to 11 bases. The germline CDR1 and CDR2 sequences are SQVTM and ANQGSEA. The CDR3 DNA reads as TGCAGCGTTAGGCGGGCTGGCTCCTACAATGAGCAGTTCTTC. It encodes CSVRRAGSYNEQFF.

This clonotype was seen a handful of times. V gene TRBV12-3 or TRBV12-4 combines with J gene TRBJ2-5; D tentatively reads TRBD1 or TRBD2 (6 bases each). The V gene lost 6 bases and the J gene lost 5 bases, with 19 bases spanning the gap. The CDR3 is made up of 15 amino acids. This CDR3 reads CASRGGSGRGETQYF. CDR3 bases: TGTGCCAGCAGGGGGGGCTCCGGGAGAGGGGAGACCCAGTACTTC.

This chain joins TRBV20-1 and TRBJ2-1; 8 positions agree with TRBD2. The germline V gene encodes CDR1 DFQATT and CDR2 SNEGSKA (reference sequence). The CDR3 spans 14 residues. Trimming at V came to 6 bases and at J to 6 bases, leaving 10 bases not matched to a gene. This CDR3 reads CSAGTITSGNEQFF. Written as DNA, the CDR3 is TGCAGTGCCGGCACTATTACTAGCGGCAATGAGCAGTTCTTC.

The V gene is TRBV14, the J gene TRBJ1-2; 9 nucleotides agree with TRBD1. J gave up 3 bases and V 0 bases, and 11 bases lay outside the gene matches. This CDR3 contains 18 residues. Germline loops: CDR1 SGHDN, CDR2 FVKESK. DNA for the CDR3: TGTGCCAGCAGCCAAGATCGGAGGACAGGGGCCGCCGACTATGGCTACACCTTC. Residues: CASSQDRRTGAADYGYTF.

This clonotype was counted only a few times. The chain joins TRBV12-3 or TRBV12-4 to TRBJ1-5; 8 nucleotides line up with TRBD1. The junction had 8 bases not matched to a gene; V was cut back by 6 bases and J by 4 bases. CDR3 size: 15 residues. The CDR3 nucleotides read TGTGCCAGCAGATGGGGACAGGCGAGTAATCAGCCCCAGCATTTT. It specifies CASRWGQASNQPQHF.